The present TCR beta chain was sequenced within a study of blood T cell repertoires in COVID-19. Background on the study: PBMCs, B-cell-depleted T cells, or T cells provided the cDNA or gDNA that made up the material.

Only in-frame clones appear in the TCRdb table, and some are missing; sequencing was by immunoSEQ multiplex PCR. The table lists 300,000 to 350,000 clones, roughly 90% of them singletons, with approximately 4.1% in the top ten. The germline gives CDR1 SGHNT, CDR2 YYREEE (reference sequence). V trimming: 4 bases; J trimming: 6 bases; junction bases outside the gene matches: 9. The CDR3 covers 15 residues. What was sequenced was peripheral blood. This sequence originates from a woman aged 55-70 years with COVID-19, enrolled during active disease. V usage is TRBV5-4 and J usage is TRBJ2-1; 8 nucleotides line up with TRBD1. For the CDR3, the DNA is TGTGCCAGCAGCCCCTGGAACGACAGGGGCAATGAGCAGTTCTTC. It yields the protein CASSPWNDRGNEQFF.